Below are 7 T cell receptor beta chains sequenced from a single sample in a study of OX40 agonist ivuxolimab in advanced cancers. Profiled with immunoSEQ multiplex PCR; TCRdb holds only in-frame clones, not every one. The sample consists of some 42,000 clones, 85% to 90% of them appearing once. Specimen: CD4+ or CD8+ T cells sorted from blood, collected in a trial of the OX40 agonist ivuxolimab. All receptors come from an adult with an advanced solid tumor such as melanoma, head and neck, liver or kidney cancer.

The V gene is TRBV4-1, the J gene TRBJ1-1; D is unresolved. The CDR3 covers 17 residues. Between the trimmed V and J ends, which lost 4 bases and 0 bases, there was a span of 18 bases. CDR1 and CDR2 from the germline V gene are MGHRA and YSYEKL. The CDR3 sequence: CASSPQTRHIMNTEAFF. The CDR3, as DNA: TGCGCCAGCAGCCCCCAAACACGTCACATTATGAACACTGAAGCTTTCTTT.

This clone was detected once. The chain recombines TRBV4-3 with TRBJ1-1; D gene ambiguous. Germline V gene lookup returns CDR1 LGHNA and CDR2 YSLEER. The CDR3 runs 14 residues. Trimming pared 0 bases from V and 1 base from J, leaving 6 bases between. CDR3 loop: CASSQDLGNTEAFF. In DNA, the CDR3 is TGCGCCAGCAGCCAAGATCTGGGGAACACTGAAGCTTTCTTT.

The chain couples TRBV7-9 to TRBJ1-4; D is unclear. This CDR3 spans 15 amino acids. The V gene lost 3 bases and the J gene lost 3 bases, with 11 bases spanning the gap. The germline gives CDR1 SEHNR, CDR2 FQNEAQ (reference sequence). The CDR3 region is CASSLFDTANEKLFF. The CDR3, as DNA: TGTGCCAGCAGCTTGTTTGATACAGCTAATGAAAAACTGTTTTTT. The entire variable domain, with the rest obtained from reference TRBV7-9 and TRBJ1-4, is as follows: DTGVSQNPRHKITKRGQNVTFRCDPISEHNRLYWYRQTLGQGPEFLTYFQNEAQLEKSRLLSDRFSAERPKGSFSTLEIQRTEQGDSAMYLCASSLFDTANEKLFFGSGTQLSVL.

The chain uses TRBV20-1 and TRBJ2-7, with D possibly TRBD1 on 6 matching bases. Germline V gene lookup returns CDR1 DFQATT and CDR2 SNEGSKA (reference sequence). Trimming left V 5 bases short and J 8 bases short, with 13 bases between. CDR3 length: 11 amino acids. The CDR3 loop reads CSAWQGYKQYF. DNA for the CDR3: TGCAGTGCTTGGCAGGGGTACAAGCAGTACTTC.

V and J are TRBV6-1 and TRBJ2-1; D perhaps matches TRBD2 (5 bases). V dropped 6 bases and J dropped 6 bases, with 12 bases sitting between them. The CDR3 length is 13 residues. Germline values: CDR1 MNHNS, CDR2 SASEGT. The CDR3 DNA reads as TGTGCCAGCAGCGGGATTTTAGCCAATGAGCAGTTCTTC. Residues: CASSGILANEQFF.

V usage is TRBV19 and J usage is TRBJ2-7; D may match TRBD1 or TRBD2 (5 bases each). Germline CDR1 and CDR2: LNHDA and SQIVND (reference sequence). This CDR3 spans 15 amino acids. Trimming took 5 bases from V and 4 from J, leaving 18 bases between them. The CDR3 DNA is TGTGCCAGTAGTCCGGCTAACGGCAGGGAGTACGAGCAGTACTTC. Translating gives CASSPANGREYEQYF.

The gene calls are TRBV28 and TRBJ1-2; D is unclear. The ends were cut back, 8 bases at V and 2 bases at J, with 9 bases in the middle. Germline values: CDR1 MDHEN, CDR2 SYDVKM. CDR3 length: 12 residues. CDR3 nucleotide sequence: TGTGCCAGCGGGAGTGACAACTATGGCTACACCTTC. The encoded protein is CASGSDNYGYTF.